The entry below describes one T cell receptor beta chain. Original handling: Scientists estimated how many nucleated cells there were by amplifying reference gene primers. This table comes from immunoSEQ multiplex PCR, and its TCRdb copy is limited to in-frame clones, with some not included. D and trimming were read from the DNA, whereas the V and J calls and clone size are those reported in that table. Found here are over 250,000 clones, about 91% of them singletons; the top ten hold around 2.5%. This record comes from a study of blood T cell repertoires in COVID-19. Across the whole study: Collection of acute and convalescent COVID-19 samples took place in the United States, Italy and Spain.

The germline gives CDR1 SQVTM, CDR2 ANQGSEA. The CDR3 length is 19 residues. With V trimmed by 7 bases and J by 0 bases, 21 bases remained unmatched. While infection was still active, Seattle patients were enrolled and then followed longitudinally. Sequencing used peripheral blood. V is TRBV29-1 and J is TRBJ2-3; 8 bases are a match to TRBD2. This receptor was obtained from a person aged 18 to 29 with COVID-19, enrolled during active disease. CDR3 in amino acids: CSATTPHLAGLLSTDTQYF. CDR3 nucleotides: TGCAGCGCCACAACCCCCCATCTAGCGGGTCTCCTAAGCACAGATACGCAGTATTTT.